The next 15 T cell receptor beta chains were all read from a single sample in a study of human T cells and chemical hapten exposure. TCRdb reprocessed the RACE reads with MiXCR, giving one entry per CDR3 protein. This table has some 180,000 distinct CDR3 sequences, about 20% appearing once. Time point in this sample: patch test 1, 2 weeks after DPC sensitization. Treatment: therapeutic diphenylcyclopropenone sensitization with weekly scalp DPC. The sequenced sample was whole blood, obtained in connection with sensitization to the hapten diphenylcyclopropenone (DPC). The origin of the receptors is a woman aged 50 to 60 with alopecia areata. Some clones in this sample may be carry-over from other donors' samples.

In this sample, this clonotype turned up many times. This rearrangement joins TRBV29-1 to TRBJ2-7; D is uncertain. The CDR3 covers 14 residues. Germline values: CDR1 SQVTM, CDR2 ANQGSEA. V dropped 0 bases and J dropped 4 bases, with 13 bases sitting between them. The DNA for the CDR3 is TGCAGCGTTGAAGAGTCGGGCATCGGTTACGAGCAGTACTTC. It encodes CSVEESGIGYEQYF.

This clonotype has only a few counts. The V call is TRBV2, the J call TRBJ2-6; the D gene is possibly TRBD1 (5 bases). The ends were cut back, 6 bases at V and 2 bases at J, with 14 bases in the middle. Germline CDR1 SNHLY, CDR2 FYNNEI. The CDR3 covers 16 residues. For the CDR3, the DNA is TGTGCCAGCAGCGGTCAGGGTAGGGCTGGGGCCAACGTCCTGACTTTC. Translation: CASSGQGRAGANVLTF.

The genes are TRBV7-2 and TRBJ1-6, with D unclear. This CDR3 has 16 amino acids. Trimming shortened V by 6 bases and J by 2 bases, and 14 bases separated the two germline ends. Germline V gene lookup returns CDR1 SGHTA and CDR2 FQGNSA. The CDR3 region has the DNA TGTGCCAGCAGATACCTATCCGGCGCCTATAATTCACCCCTCCACTTT. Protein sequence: CASRYLSGAYNSPLHF.

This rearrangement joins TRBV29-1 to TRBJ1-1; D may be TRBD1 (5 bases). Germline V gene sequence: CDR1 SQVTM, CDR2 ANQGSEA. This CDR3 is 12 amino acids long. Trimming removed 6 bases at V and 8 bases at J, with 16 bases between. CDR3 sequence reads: CSVDRGAREAFF. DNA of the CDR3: TGCAGCGTCGATAGAGGGGCCCGCGAAGCTTTCTTT.

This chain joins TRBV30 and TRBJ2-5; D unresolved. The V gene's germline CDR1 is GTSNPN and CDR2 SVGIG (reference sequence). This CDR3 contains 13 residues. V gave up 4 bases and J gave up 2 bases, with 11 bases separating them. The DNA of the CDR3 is TGTGCCTGGACCCCGCCCGGGCAAGAGACCCAGTACTTC. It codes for CAWTPPGQETQYF.

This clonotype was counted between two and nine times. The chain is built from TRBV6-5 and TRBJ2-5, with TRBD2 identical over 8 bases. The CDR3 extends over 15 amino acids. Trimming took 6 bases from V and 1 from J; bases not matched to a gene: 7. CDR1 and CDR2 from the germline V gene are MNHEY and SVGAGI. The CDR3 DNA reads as TGTGCCAGCAGCACCCGGGGACTAGGCCAAGAGACCCAGTACTTC. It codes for CASSTRGLGQETQYF.

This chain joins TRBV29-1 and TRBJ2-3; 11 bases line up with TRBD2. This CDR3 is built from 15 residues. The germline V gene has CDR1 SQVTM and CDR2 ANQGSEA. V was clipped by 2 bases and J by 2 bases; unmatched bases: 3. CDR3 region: CSVETSGSFTDTQYF. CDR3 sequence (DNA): TGCAGCGTTGAAACTAGCGGGAGCTTCACAGATACGCAGTATTTT.

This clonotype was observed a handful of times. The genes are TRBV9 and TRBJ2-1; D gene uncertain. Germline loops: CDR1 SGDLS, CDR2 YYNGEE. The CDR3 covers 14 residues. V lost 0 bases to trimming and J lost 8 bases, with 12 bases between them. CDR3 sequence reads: CASSVDGRVDEQFF. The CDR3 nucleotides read TGTGCCAGCAGCGTAGATGGAAGGGTGGATGAGCAGTTCTTC.

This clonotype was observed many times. The DNA of the CDR3 is TGTGCCAGCAGTGAATACGGCAGCTACGAGCAGTACTTC. This gives the protein CASSEYGSYEQYF. The V gene is TRBV25-1, the J gene TRBJ2-7; no clear D. The germline V gene has CDR1 MGHDK and CDR2 SYGVNS. Trimming shortened V by 0 bases and J by 3 bases, and 6 bases separated the two germline ends. This CDR3 region has 13 residues.

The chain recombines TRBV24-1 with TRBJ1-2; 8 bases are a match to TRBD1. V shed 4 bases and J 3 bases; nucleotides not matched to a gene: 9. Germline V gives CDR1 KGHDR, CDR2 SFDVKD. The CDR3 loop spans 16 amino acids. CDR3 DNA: TGTGCCACCAGTGACAGCGGACAGGGCTTTGACTATGGCTACACCTTC. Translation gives CATSDSGQGFDYGYTF.

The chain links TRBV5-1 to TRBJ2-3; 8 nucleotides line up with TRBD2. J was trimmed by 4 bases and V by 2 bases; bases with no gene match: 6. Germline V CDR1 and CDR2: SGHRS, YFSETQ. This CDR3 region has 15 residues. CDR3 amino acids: CASSLFAGGSDTQYF. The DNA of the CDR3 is TGCGCCAGCAGCTTATTCGCGGGAGGATCAGATACGCAGTATTTT.

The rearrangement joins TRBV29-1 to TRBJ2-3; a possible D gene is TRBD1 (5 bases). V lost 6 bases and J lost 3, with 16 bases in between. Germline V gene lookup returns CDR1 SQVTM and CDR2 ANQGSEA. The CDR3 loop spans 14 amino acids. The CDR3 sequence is CSVSAGLVTDTQYF. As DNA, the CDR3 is TGCAGCGTATCGGCAGGGCTAGTAACAGATACGCAGTATTTT.

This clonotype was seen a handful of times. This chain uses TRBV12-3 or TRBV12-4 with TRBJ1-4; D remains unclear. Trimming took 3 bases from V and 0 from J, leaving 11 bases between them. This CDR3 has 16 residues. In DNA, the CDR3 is TGTGCCAGCAGTTTCTTTAGGGCCGCAACTAATGAAAAACTGTTTTTT. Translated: CASSFFRAATNEKLFF.

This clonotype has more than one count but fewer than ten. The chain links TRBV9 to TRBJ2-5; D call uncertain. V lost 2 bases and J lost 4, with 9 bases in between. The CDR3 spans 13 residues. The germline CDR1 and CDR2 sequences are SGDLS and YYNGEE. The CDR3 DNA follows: TGTGCCAGCAGCGTCCACCGTGGAGAGACCCAGTACTTC. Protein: CASSVHRGETQYF.

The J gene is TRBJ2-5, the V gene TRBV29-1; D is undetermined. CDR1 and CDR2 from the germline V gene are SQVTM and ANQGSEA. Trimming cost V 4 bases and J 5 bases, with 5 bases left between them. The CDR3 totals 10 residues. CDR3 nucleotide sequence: TGCAGCGTTGTCCACGAGACCCAGTACTTC. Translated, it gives CSVVHETQYF.